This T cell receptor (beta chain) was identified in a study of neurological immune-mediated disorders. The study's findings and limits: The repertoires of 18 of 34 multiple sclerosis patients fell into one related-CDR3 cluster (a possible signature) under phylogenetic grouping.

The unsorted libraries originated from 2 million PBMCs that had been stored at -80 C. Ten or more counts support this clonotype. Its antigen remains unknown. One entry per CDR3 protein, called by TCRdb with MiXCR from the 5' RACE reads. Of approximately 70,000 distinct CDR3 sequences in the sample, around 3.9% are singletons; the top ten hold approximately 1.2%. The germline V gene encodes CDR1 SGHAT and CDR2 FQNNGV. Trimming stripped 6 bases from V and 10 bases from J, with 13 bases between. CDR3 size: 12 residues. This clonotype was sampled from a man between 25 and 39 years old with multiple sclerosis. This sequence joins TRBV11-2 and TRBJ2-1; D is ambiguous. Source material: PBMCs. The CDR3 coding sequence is TGTGCCAGCAGTCGAGAACTCTCCGAGCAGTTCTTC. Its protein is CASSRELSEQFF.